A selection of T cell receptor beta chains follows, all from one sample in a study of Ad26.COV2.S vaccination and SARS-CoV-2 variants. The assay was immunoSEQ multiplex PCR, and TCRdb's table has in-frame clones only and misses some. Seen here are roughly 390,000 clones, about 85% observed once, and the top ten hold more than 3%. The sample in question was peripheral blood, obtained in a trial of Ad26.COV2.S vaccine versus placebo. Every receptor here comes from a person between 18 and 60 years old who received the Ad26.COV2.S COVID-19 vaccine or a placebo. Each CDR3 is given with its conserved first and last residue. A D gene is named only where the DNA matches it firmly. Size is omitted from some rows. Given values are once, few, many or a class for expanded clones.

clone_size j_call v_call d_call cdr3_aa cdr3_nt
. TRBJ2-1 TRBV10-2 . CASSDGLTYNEQFF TGCGCCAGCAGTGACGGCCTCACCTACAATGAGCAGTTCTTC
. TRBJ2-5 TRBV12-5 . CASGWERRETQYF TGTGCTAGTGGTTGGGAACGAAGGGAGACCCAGTACTTC
. TRBJ1-5 TRBV2 TRBD1 CASSIGQGMNQPQHF TGTGCCAGCAGCATCGGACAGGGTATGAATCAGCCCCAGCATTTT
. TRBJ1-4 TRBV30 . CAWSVLGSELFF TGTGCCTGGAGTGTTTTAGGGTCAGAACTGTTTTTT
. TRBJ2-7 TRBV11-2 . CASSQPTFYSSYEQYF TGTGCCAGCAGTCAACCGACATTCTATAGCTCCTACGAGCAGTACTTC
. TRBJ2-2 TRBV14 TRBD1 CASSQLGTGRSGELFF TGTGCCAGCAGCCAACTCGGGACAGGGAGGTCCGGGGAGCTGTTTTTT
once TRBJ2-3 TRBV19 TRBD1 CASSLRTGAADTQYF TGTGCCAGTAGTCTACGAACAGGGGCCGCAGATACGCAGTATTTT
. TRBJ1-2 TRBV19 . CASRYRAESYGYTF TGTGCCAGTAGGTACAGGGCCGAATCATATGGCTACACCTTC
. TRBJ2-7 TRBV6-2/TRBV6-3 TRBD1 CASSLPGTGGPYEQYF TGTGCCAGCAGTCTCCCCGGGACAGGGGGACCCTACGAGCAGTACTTC
. TRBJ2-1 TRBV5-8 TRBD1 CASSQLDRGFSYNEQFF TGTGCCAGCAGCCAACTGGACAGGGGGTTCTCCTACAATGAGCAGTTCTTC
. TRBJ1-1 TRBV5-1 . CASSLEGSNTEAFF TGCGCCAGCAGCTTGGAGGGTTCGAACACTGAAGCTTTCTTT
once TRBJ1-1 TRBV19 . CASSPPAGLAFF TGTGCCAGTAGTCCACCCGCCGGGCTCGCTTTCTTT
. TRBJ1-4 TRBV7-9 TRBD1 CASSGGTGGNEKLFF TGTGCCAGCAGCGGCGGGACAGGGGGGAATGAAAAACTGTTTTTT
. TRBJ1-1 TRBV2 . CASSELHGGTEAFF TGTGCCAGCAGCGAGCTCCATGGGGGGACTGAAGCTTTCTTT
. TRBJ1-2 TRBV2 . CASSERPGFYGYTF TGTGCCAGCAGTGAGAGACCAGGGTTCTATGGCTACACCTTC
. TRBJ1-2 TRBV19 . CASSIRGYSVMPNGYTF TGTGCCAGTAGTATAAGGGGATACTCTGTAATGCCCAACGGCTACACCTTC
. TRBJ2-4 TRBV7-6 . CASSNVKGGTAKNIQYF TGTGCCAGCAGCAACGTCAAGGGGGGCACAGCCAAAAACATTCAGTACTTC
few TRBJ1-2 TRBV6-2/TRBV6-3 TRBD1 CASSLVDRASGYTF TGTGCCAGCAGCCTAGTAGACAGGGCCTCCGGCTACACCTTC
. TRBJ1-1 TRBV4-1 . CATSRRVTTEAFF TGCGCCACCAGCAGGAGGGTGACCACTGAAGCTTTCTTT
. TRBJ2-3 TRBV5-1 . CASSLDRSTDTQYF TGCGCCAGCAGCTTGGATAGGAGCACAGATACGCAGTATTTT
. TRBJ2-5 TRBV18 . CASSPFGETQYF TGTGCCAGCTCACCCTTTGGAGAGACCCAGTACTTC
. TRBJ2-3 TRBV5-6 . CASSLGDTQYF TGTGCCAGCAGCTTGGGAGATACGCAGTATTTT
few TRBJ1-6 TRBV13 TRBD1 CASSLGRQGAGIHF TGTGCCAGCAGCTTAGGGAGACAGGGGGCGGGAATCCACTTT
. TRBJ1-2 TRBV12-1 . CASSAIRENYGYTF TGTGCCAGCAGCGCGATCAGGGAAAACTATGGCTACACCTTC
. TRBJ2-2 TRBV5-4 TRBD1 CASSPGQGANTGELFF TGTGCCAGCAGCCCGGGACAGGGTGCGAACACCGGGGAGCTGTTTTTT